This T cell receptor beta chain was found in a study of post-analysis software for immune sequencing data. Overall study findings and caveats: With TRBV5-6, TRBV5-1 and TRBV20-1 included, several TRBV segments were more frequent in patients than in controls. Normalized Chao1 diversity in multiple sclerosis patients fell significantly below that of controls.

Trimming stripped 2 bases from V and 3 bases from J, with 16 bases between. The CDR3 spans 16 residues. Germline V gives CDR1 SGHRS, CDR2 YFSETQ. This clonotype was observed a few times. Its antigen is unidentified. Prepared TCR beta cDNA libraries contained unique molecular identifiers. Approximately 500,000 cDNA molecules were obtained per 1 to 10 million input T cells. One entry per CDR3 protein results from TCRdb running MiXCR on the PCR reads. This table holds a few hundred thousand distinct CDR3 sequences, roughly 35% found once. The receptor was derived from a girl aged 5 to 17 with multiple sclerosis. The material sequenced was blood. This chain links TRBV5-1 with TRBJ2-3, with D perhaps matching TRBD1 (6 bases). In DNA, the CDR3 is TGCGCCAGCAGCTTCGCCGGGACACACGAAACAGATACGCAGTATTTT. This gives the protein CASSFAGTHETDTQYF.